Sequencing of this T cell receptor (beta chain) was carried out in a study of tissue T cells after allogeneic stem cell transplantation. Study-level points and caveats: TCR repertoires tracked anatomic similarity, regardless of disease or transplant status.

Germline V lookup: CDR1 SGHNT, CDR2 YYREEE (reference sequence). The CDR3 spans 17 residues. The germline V and J ends were trimmed by 4 bases and 1 base, with 15 bases remaining between them. The method was immunoSEQ multiplex PCR; TCRdb's version includes in-frame clones alone and lacks a portion of them. The data show 2,700 or so clones, less than 80% seen once. Enrolled prospectively were adult allogeneic hematopoietic cell transplant recipients whose graft-versus-host disease was steroid-refractory. With respect to this clone: Its antigen is not identified.

The sequence derives from a male patient at least 60 years old with steroid-refractory graft-versus-host disease after an allogeneic stem cell transplant. Some T cells may possibly be graft donor cells. This chain links TRBV5-4 with TRBJ1-6; tentatively, D is TRBD1 (6 bases). Sequencing used ascending colon tissue, obtained at autopsy. For the CDR3, the DNA is TGTGCCAGCAGCCCGGGGGCCCAGGGGTCCTATAATTCACCCCTCCACTTT. It translates to CASSPGAQGSYNSPLHF.